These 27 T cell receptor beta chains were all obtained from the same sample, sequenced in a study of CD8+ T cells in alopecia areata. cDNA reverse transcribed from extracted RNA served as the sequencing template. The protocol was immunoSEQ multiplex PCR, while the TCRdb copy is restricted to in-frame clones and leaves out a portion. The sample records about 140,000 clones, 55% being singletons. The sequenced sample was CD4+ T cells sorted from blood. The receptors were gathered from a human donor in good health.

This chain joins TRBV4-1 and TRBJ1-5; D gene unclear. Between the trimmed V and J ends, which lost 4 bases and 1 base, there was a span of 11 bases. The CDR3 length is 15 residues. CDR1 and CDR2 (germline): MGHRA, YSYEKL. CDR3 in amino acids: CASSPRAASNQPQHF. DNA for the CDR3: TGCGCCAGCAGCCCCCGTGCTGCGAGCAATCAGCCCCAGCATTTT.

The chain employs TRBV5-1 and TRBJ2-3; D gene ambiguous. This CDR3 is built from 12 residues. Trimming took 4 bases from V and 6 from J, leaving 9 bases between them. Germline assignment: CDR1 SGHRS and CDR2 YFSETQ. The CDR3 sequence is CASSHESDTQYF. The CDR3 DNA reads TGCGCCAGCAGCCATGAGTCCGATACGCAGTATTTT. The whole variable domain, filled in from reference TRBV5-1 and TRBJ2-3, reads KAGVTQTPRYLIKTRGQQVTLSCSPISGHRSVSWYQQTPGQGLQFLFEYFSETQRNKGNFPGRFSGRQFSNSRSEMNVSTLELGDSALYLCASSHESDTQYFGPGTRLTVL.

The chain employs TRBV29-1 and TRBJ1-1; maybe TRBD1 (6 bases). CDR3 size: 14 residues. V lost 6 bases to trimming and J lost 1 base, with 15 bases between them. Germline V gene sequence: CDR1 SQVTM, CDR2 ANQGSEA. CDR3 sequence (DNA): TGCAGCGTCGCGAAGGACAGCCGGAACACTGAAGCTTTCTTT. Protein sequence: CSVAKDSRNTEAFF. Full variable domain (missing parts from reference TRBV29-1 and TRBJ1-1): SAVISQKPSRDICQRGTSLTIQCQVDSQVTMMFWYRQQPGQSLTLIATANQGSEATYESGFVIDKFPISRPNLTFSTLTVSNMSPEDSSIYLCSVAKDSRNTEAFFGQGTRLTVV.

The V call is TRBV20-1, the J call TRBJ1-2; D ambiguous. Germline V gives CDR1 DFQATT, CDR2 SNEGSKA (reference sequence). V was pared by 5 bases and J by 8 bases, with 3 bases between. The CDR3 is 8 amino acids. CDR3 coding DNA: TGCAGTGCTGGGGGCTACACCTTC. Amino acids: CSAGGYTF.

CDR3 residues: CSVPRDRADTQYF. In nucleotides, the CDR3 is TGCAGCGTACCCCGGGACAGGGCAGATACGCAGTATTTT. The chain joins TRBV29-1 to TRBJ2-3, with 9 bases aligning to TRBD1. Per germline, CDR1 SQVTM and CDR2 ANQGSEA. CDR3 length equals 13 residues. V trimming: 6 bases; J trimming: 4 bases; junction bases outside the gene matches: 5.

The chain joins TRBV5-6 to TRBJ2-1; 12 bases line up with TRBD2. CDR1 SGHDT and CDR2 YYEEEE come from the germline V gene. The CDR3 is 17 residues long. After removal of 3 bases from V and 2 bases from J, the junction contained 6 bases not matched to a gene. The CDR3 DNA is TGTGCCAGCAGCTCGACTAGCGGGAGTCGCGCCTACAATGAGCAGTTCTTC. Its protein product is CASSSTSGSRAYNEQFF.

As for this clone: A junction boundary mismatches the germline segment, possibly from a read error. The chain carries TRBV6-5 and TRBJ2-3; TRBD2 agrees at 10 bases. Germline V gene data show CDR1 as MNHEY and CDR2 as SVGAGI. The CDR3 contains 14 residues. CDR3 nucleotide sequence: TGTGCCACCAGTGCAGCGGGAGGGCCAGATACGCAGTATTTT. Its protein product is CATSAAGGPDTQYF.

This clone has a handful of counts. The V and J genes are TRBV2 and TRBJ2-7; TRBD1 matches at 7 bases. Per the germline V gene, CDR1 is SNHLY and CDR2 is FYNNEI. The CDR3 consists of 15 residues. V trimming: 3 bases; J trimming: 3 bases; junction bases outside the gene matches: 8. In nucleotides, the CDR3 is TGTGCCAGCAGTGATGGGCAGGGGGTAATCTACGAGCAGTACTTC. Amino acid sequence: CASSDGQGVIYEQYF. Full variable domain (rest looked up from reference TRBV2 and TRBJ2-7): EPEVTQTPSHQVTQMGQEVILRCVPISNHLYFYWYRQILGQKVEFLVSFYNNEISEKSEIFDDQFSVERPDGSNFTLKIRSTKLEDSAMYFCASSDGQGVIYEQYFGPGTRLTVT.

CDR3 residues: CASSVGLTSTDTQYF. The CDR3 region has the DNA TGTGCCAGCAGTGTCGGACTGACTAGCACAGATACGCAGTATTTT. V and J are TRBV6-5 and TRBJ2-3; D perhaps matches TRBD2 (5 bases). Germline lookup yields CDR1 MNHEY and CDR2 SVGAGI. Between the trimmed V and J ends, which lost 5 bases and 0 bases, there was a span of 12 bases. The CDR3 has 15 amino acids.

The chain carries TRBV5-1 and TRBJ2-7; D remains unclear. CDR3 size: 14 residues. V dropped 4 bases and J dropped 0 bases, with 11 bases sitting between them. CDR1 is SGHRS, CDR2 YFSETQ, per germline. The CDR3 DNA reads TGCGCCAGCAGCCCTCTTACCATCTCCTACGAGCAGTACTTC. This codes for CASSPLTISYEQYF.

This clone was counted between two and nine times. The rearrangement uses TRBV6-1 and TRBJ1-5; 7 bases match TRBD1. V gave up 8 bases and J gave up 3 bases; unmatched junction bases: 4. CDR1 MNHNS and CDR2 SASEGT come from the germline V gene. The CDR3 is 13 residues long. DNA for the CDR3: TGTGCCAGCCGGACAGGTCCCAATCAGCCCCAGCATTTT. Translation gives CASRTGPNQPQHF.

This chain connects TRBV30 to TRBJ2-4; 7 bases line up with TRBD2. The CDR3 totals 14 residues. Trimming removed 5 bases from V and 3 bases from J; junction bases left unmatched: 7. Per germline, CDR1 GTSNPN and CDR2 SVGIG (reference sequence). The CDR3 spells CAWGAGVYKNIQYF. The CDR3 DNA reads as TGTGCCTGGGGGGCGGGAGTGTACAAAAACATTCAGTACTTC. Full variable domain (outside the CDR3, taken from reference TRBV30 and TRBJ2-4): SQTIHQWPATLVQPVGSPLSLECTVEGTSNPNLYWYRQAAGRGLQLLFYSVGIGQISSEVPQNLSASRPQDRQFILSSKKLLLSDSGFYLCAWGAGVYKNIQYFGAGTRLSVL.

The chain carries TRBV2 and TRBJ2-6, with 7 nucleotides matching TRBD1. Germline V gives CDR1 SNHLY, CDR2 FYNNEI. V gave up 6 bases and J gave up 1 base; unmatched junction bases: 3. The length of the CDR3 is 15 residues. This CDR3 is CASSLQGSGANVLTF. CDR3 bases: TGTGCCAGCAGCCTACAGGGGTCTGGGGCCAACGTCCTGACTTTC.

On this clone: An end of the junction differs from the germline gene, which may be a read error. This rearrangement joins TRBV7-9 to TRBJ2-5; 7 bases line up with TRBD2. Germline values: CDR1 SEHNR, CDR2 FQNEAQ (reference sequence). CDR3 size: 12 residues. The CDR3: CASSPPGLTLNF. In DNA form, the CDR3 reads TGTGCCAGCAGCCCACCGGGACTAACTTTAAACTTC.

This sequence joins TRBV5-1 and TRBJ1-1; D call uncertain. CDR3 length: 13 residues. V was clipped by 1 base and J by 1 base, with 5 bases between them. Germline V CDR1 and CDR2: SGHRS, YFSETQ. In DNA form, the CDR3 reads TGCGCCAGCAGCTTGAGCAGGAACACTGAAGCTTTCTTT. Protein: CASSLSRNTEAFF. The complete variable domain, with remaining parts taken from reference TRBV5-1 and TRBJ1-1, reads KAGVTQTPRYLIKTRGQQVTLSCSPISGHRSVSWYQQTPGQGLQFLFEYFSETQRNKGNFPGRFSGRQFSNSRSEMNVSTLELGDSALYLCASSLSRNTEAFFGQGTRLTVV.

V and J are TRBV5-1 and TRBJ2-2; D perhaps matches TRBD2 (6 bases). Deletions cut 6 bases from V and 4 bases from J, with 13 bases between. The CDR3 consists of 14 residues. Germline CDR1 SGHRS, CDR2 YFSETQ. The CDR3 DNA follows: TGCGCCAGCAATCGGGACTCTCGCACCGGGGAGCTGTTTTTT. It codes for CASNRDSRTGELFF.

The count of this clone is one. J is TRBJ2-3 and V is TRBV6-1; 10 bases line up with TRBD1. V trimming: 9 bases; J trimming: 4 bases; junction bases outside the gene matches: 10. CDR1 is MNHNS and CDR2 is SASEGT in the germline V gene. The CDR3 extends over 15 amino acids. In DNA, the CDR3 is TGTGCCAGTACCCGGGACAGGGGAAAAGCAGATACGCAGTATTTT. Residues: CASTRDRGKADTQYF.

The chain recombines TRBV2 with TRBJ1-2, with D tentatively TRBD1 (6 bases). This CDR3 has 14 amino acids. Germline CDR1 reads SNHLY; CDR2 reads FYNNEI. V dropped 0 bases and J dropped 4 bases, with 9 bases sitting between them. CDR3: CASSEAGAGYGYTF. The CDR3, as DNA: TGTGCCAGCAGTGAAGCGGGGGCAGGCTATGGCTACACCTTC.

CDR3 DNA sequence: TGTGCCAGCAGCTTTCAGGGGAGGAACACTGAAGCTTTCTTT. This sequence encodes CASSFQGRNTEAFF. This chain connects TRBV7-8 to TRBJ1-1; D may be TRBD1 (6 bases). This CDR3 is built from 14 residues. In germline, CDR1 is SGHVS, CDR2 FQNEAQ. V lost 3 bases and J lost 1, with 9 bases in between.

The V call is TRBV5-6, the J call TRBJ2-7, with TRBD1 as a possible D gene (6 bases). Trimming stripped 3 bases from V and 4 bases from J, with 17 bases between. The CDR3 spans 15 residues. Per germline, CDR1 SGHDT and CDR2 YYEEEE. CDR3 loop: CASSSLNRASYEQYF. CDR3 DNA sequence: TGTGCCAGCAGCTCCTTAAACAGGGCCAGTTACGAGCAGTACTTC.

CDR3 nucleotide sequence: TGTGCCTGGAGCCCAGACAGGGATAATCAGCCCCAGCATTTT. Protein product: CAWSPDRDNQPQHF. The rearrangement links TRBV30 to TRBJ1-5, with 7 bases lining up with TRBD1. V dropped 3 bases and J dropped 4; count of bases not matched to a gene: 6. The V gene's germline CDR1 is GTSNPN and CDR2 SVGIG (reference sequence). The CDR3 sequence is 14 residues long.

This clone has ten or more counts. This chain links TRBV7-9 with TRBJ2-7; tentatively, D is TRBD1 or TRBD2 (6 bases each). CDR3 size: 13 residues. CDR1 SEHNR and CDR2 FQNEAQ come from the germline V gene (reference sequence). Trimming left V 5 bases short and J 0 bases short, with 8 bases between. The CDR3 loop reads CASSRGLSYEQYF. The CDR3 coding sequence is TGTGCCAGCAGCCGGGGGCTCTCCTACGAGCAGTACTTC. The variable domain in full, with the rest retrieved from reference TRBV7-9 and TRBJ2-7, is DTGVSQNPRHKITKRGQNVTFRCDPISEHNRLYWYRQTLGQGPEFLTYFQNEAQLEKSRLLSDRFSAERPKGSFSTLEIQRTEQGDSAMYLCASSRGLSYEQYFGPGTRLTVT.

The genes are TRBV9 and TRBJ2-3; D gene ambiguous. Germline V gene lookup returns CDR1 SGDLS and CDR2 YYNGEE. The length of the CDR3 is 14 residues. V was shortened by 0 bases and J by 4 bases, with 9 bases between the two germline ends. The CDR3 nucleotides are TGTGCCAGCAGCGTAGGAAGTTTATCAGATACGCAGTATTTT. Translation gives CASSVGSLSDTQYF.

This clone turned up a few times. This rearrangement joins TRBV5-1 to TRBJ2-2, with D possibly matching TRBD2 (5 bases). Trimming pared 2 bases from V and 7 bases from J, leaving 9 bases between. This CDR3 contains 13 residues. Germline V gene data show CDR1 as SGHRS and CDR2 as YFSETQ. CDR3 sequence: CASSFSGNGELFF. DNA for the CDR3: TGCGCCAGCAGCTTCAGCGGAAACGGGGAGCTGTTTTTT. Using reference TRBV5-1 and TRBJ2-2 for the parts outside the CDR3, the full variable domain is KAGVTQTPRYLIKTRGQQVTLSCSPISGHRSVSWYQQTPGQGLQFLFEYFSETQRNKGNFPGRFSGRQFSNSRSEMNVSTLELGDSALYLCASSFSGNGELFFGEGSRLTVL.

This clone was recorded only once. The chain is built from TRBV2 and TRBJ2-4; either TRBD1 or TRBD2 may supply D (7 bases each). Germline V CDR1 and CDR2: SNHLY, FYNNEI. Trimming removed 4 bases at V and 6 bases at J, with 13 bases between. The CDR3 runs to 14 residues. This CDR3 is CASSGRGEGNIQYF. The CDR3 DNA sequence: TGTGCCAGCAGTGGCAGGGGGGAGGGAAACATTCAGTACTTC.

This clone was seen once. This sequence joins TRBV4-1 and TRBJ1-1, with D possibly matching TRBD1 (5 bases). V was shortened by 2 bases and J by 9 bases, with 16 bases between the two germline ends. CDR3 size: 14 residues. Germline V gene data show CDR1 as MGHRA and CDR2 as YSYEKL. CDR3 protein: CASSQTGQEVKAFF. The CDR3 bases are TGCGCCAGCAGCCAAACGGGGCAGGAGGTAAAAGCTTTCTTT.

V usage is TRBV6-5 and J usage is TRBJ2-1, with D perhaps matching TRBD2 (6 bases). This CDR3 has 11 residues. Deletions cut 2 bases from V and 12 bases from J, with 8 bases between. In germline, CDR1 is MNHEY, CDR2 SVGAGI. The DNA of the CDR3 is TGTGCCAGCAGTTACGGGGACTTGCAGTTCTTC. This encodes CASSYGDLQFF.